The T cell receptor beta chain under discussion was sequenced for a study of shared clonotypes between healthy human individuals. There are 14 residues in the CDR3. Germline lookup yields CDR1 WSHSY and CDR2 SAAADI. The V gene lost 3 bases and the J gene lost 0 bases, with 9 bases spanning the gap. Naive-designated CD8 cells lacked CD45RO, were positively enriched for CCR7, and omitted terminally differentiated effector memory CD45RA+ cells. Generated by immunoSEQ multiplex PCR, the TCRdb table keeps only in-frame clones and is missing some. The sample lists around 2,000,000 clones; 85% to 95% were seen once.

This TCR was sampled from a man aged 18 to 35 in good health. Some clones in this sample may be carry-over from other donors' samples. The sequenced material came from naive CD8+ T cells from PBMCs. This chain joins TRBV10-2 and TRBJ2-7; D is perhaps TRBD1 (5 bases). The CDR3 loop reads CASSDRASSYEQYF. As DNA, the CDR3 is TGCGCCAGCAGTGACAGGGCAAGCTCCTACGAGCAGTACTTC.